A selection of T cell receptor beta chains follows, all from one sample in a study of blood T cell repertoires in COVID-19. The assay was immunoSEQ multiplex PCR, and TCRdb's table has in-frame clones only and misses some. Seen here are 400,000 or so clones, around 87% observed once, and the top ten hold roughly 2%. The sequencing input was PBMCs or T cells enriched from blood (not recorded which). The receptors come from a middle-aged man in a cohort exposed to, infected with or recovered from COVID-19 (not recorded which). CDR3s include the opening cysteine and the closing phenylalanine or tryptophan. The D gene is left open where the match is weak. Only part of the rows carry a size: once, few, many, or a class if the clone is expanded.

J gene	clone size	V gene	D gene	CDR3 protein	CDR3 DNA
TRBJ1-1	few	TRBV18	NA	CASSSGQNTEAFF	TGTGCCAGCTCATCGGGACAGAACACTGAAGCTTTCTTT
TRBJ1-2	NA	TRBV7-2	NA	CASKPRGTYYGYTF	TGTGCCAGCAAACCTAGGGGGACCTACTATGGCTACACCTTC
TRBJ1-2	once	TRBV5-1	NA	CASRIGEEYGYTF	TGCGCCAGCAGGATCGGGGAAGAATATGGCTACACCTTC
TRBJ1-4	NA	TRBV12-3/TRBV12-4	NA	CASSWQGSEKLFF	TGTGCCAGCAGTTGGCAGGGGAGTGAAAAACTGTTTTTT
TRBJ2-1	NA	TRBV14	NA	CASSQDAYVTYNEQFF	TGTGCCAGCAGCCAAGATGCCTATGTAACCTACAATGAGCAGTTCTTC
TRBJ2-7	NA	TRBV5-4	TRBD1	CATARGTDSYEQYF	TGTGCCACCGCACGAGGGACAGATAGTTACGAGCAGTACTTC
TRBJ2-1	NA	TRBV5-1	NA	CASSLESGGGEQFF	TGCGCCAGCAGCTTGGAGTCGGGGGGCGGTGAGCAGTTCTTC
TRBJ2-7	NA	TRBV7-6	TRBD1	CASSPQTGFGEQYF	TGTGCCAGCAGCCCACAGACAGGGTTCGGGGAGCAGTACTTC
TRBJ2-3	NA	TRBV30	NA	CAWSVPPGLPHTDTQYF	TGTGCCTGGAGTGTACCCCCAGGGCTTCCCCACACAGATACGCAGTATTTT
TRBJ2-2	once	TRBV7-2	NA	CASQRPGTGELFF	TGTGCCAGCCAACGTCCGGGCACCGGGGAGCTGTTTTTT
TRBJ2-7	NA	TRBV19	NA	CASSIGGSSYEQYF	TGTGCCAGTAGTATCGGGGGTAGCTCCTACGAGCAGTACTTC
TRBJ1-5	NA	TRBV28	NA	CASSFQGINQPQHF	TGTGCCAGCAGTTTTCAGGGGATCAATCAGCCCCAGCATTTT
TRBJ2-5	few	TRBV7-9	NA	CASSLARGQETQYF	TGTGCCAGCAGCTTAGCTCGCGGACAAGAGACCCAGTACTTC
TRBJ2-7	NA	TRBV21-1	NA	CASSKPGTAPYEQYF	TGTGCCAGCAGCAAACCCGGGACAGCACCCTACGAGCAGTACTTC
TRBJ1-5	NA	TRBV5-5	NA	CASSLVFRQVGQPQHF	TGTGCCAGCAGCTTGGTGTTCAGACAGGTAGGCCAGCCCCAGCATTTT
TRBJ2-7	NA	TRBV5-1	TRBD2	CASGNSSGRAYEQYF	TGCGCCAGCGGAAATTCTAGCGGGAGGGCCTACGAGCAGTACTTC
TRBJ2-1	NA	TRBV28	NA	CASRPASYNEQFF	TGTGCCAGCCGCCCGGCTAGCTACAATGAGCAGTTCTTC